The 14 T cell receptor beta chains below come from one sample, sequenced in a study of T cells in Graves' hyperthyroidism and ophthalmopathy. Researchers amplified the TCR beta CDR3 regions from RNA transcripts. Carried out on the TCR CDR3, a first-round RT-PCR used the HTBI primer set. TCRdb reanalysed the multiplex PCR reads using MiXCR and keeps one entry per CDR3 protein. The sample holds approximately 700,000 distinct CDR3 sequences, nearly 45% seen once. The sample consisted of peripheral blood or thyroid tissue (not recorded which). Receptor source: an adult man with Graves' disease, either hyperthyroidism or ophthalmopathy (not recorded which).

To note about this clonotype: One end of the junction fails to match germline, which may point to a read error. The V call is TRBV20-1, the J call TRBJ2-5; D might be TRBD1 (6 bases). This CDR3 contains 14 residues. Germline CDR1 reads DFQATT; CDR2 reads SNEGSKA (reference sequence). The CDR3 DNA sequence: TGCAGTGCTGAGGGCAACAGGGTTAAAAGCGCCTTGCTTTTC. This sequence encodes CSAEGNRVKSALLF.

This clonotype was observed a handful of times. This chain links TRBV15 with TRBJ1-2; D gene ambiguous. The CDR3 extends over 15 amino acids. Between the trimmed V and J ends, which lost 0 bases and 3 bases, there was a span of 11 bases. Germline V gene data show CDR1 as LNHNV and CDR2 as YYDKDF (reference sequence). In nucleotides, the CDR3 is TGTGCCACCAGCAGAGATCTGGAAGCCCACTATGGCTACACCTTC. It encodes CATSRDLEAHYGYTF.

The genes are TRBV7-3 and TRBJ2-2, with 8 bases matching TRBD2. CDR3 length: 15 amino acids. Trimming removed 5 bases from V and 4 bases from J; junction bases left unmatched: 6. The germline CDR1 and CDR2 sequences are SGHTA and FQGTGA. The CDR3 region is CASSASGGGTGELFF. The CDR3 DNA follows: TGTGCCAGCAGCGCCTCGGGGGGGGGCACCGGGGAGCTGTTTTTT.

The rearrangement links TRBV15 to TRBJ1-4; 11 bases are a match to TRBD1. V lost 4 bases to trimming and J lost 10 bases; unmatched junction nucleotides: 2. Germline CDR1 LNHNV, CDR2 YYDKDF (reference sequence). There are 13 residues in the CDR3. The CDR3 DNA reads TGTGCCACCAGCACCGGGACAGGGGGAAAACTGTTTTTT. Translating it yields CATSTGTGGKLFF.

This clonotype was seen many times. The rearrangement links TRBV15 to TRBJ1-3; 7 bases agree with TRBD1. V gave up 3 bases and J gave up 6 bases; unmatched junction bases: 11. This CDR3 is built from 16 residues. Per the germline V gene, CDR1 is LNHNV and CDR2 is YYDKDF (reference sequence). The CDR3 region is CATSRGPGQWENTIYF. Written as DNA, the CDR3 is TGTGCCACCAGCAGGGGCCCGGGACAGTGGGAAAACACCATATATTTT.

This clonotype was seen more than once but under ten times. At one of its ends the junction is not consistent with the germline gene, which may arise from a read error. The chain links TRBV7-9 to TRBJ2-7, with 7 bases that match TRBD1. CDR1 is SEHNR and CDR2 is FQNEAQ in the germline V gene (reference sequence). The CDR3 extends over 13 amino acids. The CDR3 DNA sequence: TGCGCCAGCAGCCCCCCCACAGGGGTTGGGCAGTACTTC. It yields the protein CASSPPTGVGQYF.

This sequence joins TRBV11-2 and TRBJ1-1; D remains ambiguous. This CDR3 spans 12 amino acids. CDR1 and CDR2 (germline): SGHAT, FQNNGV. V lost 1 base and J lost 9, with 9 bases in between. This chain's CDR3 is CASSLVVGQAFF. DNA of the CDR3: TGTGCCAGCAGCTTAGTGGTGGGCCAAGCTTTCTTT.

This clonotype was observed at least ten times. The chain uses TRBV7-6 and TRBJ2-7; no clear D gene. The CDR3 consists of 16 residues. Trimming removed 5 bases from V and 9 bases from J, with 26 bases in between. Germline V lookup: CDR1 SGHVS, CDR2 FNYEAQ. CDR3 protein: CASSTNAVAVGVMQYF. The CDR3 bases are TGTGCCAGCAGCACAAATGCGGTTGCAGTTGGGGTAATGCAGTACTTC.

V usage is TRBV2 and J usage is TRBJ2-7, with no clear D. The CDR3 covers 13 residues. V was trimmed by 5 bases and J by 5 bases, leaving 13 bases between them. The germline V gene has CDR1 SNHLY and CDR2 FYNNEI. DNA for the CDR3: TGTGCCAGCAGTAGGGTTGCCTGGGACGAGCAGTACTTC. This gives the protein CASSRVAWDEQYF.

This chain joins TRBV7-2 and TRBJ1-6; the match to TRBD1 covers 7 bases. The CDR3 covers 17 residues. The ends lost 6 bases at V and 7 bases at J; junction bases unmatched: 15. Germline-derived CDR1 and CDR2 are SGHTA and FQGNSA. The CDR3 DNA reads TGTGCCAGCAGTCCGAATCCGACAGGGTTGGGAAATTCACCCCTCCACTTT. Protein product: CASSPNPTGLGNSPLHF.

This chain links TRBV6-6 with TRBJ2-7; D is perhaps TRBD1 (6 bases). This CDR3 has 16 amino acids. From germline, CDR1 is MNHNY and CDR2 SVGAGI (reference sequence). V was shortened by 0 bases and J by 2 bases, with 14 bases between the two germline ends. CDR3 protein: CASSYSSGRGPYEQYF. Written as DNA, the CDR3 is TGTGCCAGCAGTTACTCGTCCGGCAGGGGCCCCTACGAGCAGTACTTC.

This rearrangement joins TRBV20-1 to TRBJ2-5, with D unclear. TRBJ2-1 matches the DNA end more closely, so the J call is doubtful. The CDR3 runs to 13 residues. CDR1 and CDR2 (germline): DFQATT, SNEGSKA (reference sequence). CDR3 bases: TGCAGTGCTTCCTCGACACCACGGGTCAGGCAGTTCTTC. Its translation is CSASSTPRVRQFF.

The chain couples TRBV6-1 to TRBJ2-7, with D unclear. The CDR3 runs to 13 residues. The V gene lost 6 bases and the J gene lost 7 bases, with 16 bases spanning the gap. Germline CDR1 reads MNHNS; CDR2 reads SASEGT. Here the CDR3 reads CASRNGPKAEQYF. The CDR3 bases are TGTGCCAGCAGGAACGGGCCGAAGGCGGAGCAGTACTTC.

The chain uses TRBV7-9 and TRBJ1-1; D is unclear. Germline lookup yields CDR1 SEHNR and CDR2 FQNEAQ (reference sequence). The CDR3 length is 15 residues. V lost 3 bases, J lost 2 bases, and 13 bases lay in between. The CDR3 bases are TGTGCCAGCAGCTTGGTCGGGAACTCAAACACTGAAGCTTTCTTT. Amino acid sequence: CASSLVGNSNTEAFF.